One and the same sample provided the 31 T cell receptor beta chains below, sequenced in a study of identical twins. MiXCR, run by TCRdb on the 5' RACE reads, gives a single entry per CDR3 protein. The repertoire holds approximately 700,000 distinct CDR3 sequences, with 15% to 20% as singletons. These data are also associated with another study on T cells expressing NK-cell markers.

The specimen sequenced was PBMCs. The receptors stem from a woman aged 18 to 35 in good health.

This clonotype was counted only a few times. The rearrangement joins TRBV5-1 to TRBJ2-3, with a weak D call TRBD1 (6 bases). Germline assignment: CDR1 SGHRS and CDR2 YFSETQ. CDR3 length: 14 residues. V lost 7 bases, J lost 0 bases, and 12 bases lay in between. CDR3 loop: CASWDTTSTDTQYF. For the CDR3, the DNA is TGCGCCAGCTGGGACACCACAAGCACAGATACGCAGTATTTT.

This clonotype was counted many times. The chain employs TRBV5-1 and TRBJ2-7, with D perhaps given as TRBD1 or TRBD2 (5 bases each). Germline loops: CDR1 SGHRS, CDR2 YFSETQ. The CDR3 totals 13 residues. The germline V and J ends were trimmed by 3 bases and 2 bases, with 9 bases remaining between them. The CDR3 reads CASSWGRTYEQYF. In nucleotides, the CDR3 is TGCGCCAGCAGCTGGGGACGTACCTACGAGCAGTACTTC.

The chain recombines TRBV6-5 with TRBJ2-3; 8 bases fit TRBD1. This CDR3 has 17 residues. The germline V gene has CDR1 MNHEY and CDR2 SVGAGI. The V segment lost 2 bases and the J segment 0 bases; nucleotides outside the gene matches: 7. The chain's CDR3 is CASSYSRRTGSTDTQYF. CDR3 nucleotide sequence: TGTGCCAGCAGTTACAGTAGGAGGACAGGGAGCACAGATACGCAGTATTTT.

The gene calls are TRBV4-2 and TRBJ2-7; D is uncertain. The ends were cut back, 1 base at V and 10 bases at J, with 14 bases in the middle. This CDR3 region has 13 residues. The germline V gene encodes CDR1 LGHNA and CDR2 YNFKEQ. The CDR3 reads CASSQGAVNSQYF. CDR3 bases: TGTGCCAGCAGCCAAGGGGCGGTAAACAGTCAGTACTTC.

The chain uses TRBV9 and TRBJ2-7, with 8 bases fitting TRBD2. Germline values: CDR1 SGDLS, CDR2 YYNGEE. J was trimmed by 2 bases and V by 0 bases; bases with no gene match: 4. This CDR3 comprises 15 residues. CDR3 sequence (DNA): TGTGCCAGCAGCGTAGTTGACGGGGGGGCCTACGAGCAGTACTTC. It yields the protein CASSVVDGGAYEQYF.

The chain recombines TRBV20-1 with TRBJ2-7; D is possibly TRBD2 (6 bases). Germline V gene data show CDR1 as DFQATT and CDR2 as SNEGSKA (reference sequence). The ends were cut back, 5 bases at V and 7 bases at J, with 18 bases in the middle. The CDR3 consists of 13 residues. CDR3 protein: CSAQGWRGGEQYF. CDR3 sequence (DNA): TGCAGTGCTCAAGGGTGGCGGGGTGGGGAGCAGTACTTC.

There are a few counts of this clonotype. The V call is TRBV27, the J call TRBJ1-1, with no clear D. V was shortened by 3 bases and J by 5 bases, with 19 bases between the two germline ends. From germline, CDR1 is MNHEY and CDR2 SMNVEV (reference sequence). The CDR3 consists of 16 residues. The DNA for the CDR3 is TGTGCCAGCAGTTTCGGGGTAGGCGGAGTCGGGACTGAAGCTTTCTTT. Encoded protein: CASSFGVGGVGTEAFF.

The rearrangement uses TRBV12-3 or TRBV12-4 and TRBJ2-1; TRBD1 or TRBD2 may be the D gene (5 bases each). CDR3 length equals 17 residues. Trimming stripped 5 bases from V and 1 base from J, with 18 bases between. The CDR3 here is CASSPSAGGESYNEQFF. CDR3 nucleotides: TGTGCCAGCAGTCCCAGCGCTGGGGGAGAATCCTACAATGAGCAGTTCTTC.

The chain links TRBV11-2 to TRBJ2-6; TRBD1 matches 8 bases. CDR3 length equals 15 residues. Germline CDR1 and CDR2: SGHAT and FQNNGV. The trim removed 8 bases at V and 3 bases at J, leaving 6 bases unmatched. CDR3 nucleotides: TGTGCCAGCCGACGGACAGGGTATGGGGCCAACGTCCTGACTTTC. This translates into CASRRTGYGANVLTF.

The chain couples TRBV9 to TRBJ2-2; 9 bases are a match to TRBD1. The CDR3 length is 17 residues. The germline V gene encodes CDR1 SGDLS and CDR2 YYNGEE. The V gene end was trimmed by 4 bases and the J gene end by 5 bases; junction bases not matched to a gene: 12. Here the CDR3 DNA reads TGTGCCAGCAGCCCCCGACCGGGACAGGGAGGGACCGGGGAGCTGTTTTTT. It translates to CASSPRPGQGGTGELFF.

In this sample, this clonotype turned up a few times. The CDR3 region is CASRYKGRTDTQYF. The CDR3 nucleotides read TGTGCCAGCAGATACAAGGGACGCACAGATACGCAGTATTTT. The genes are TRBV6-5 and TRBJ2-3, with D perhaps TRBD1 or TRBD2 (5 bases each). The V end lost 6 bases, the J end lost 1 base, and 11 bases lay between the germline ends. This CDR3 spans 14 amino acids. Germline CDR1 MNHEY, CDR2 SVGAGI.

The genes are TRBV7-6 and TRBJ2-3; D might be TRBD2 (6 bases). Germline V gene data show CDR1 as SGHVS and CDR2 as FNYEAQ. Trimming left V 4 bases short and J 2 bases short, with 13 bases between. This CDR3 contains 15 residues. CDR3 bases: TGTGCCAGCAGCTCTGGGACTTCCCTCACAGATACGCAGTATTTT. Translating it yields CASSSGTSLTDTQYF. Drawing the rest from reference TRBV7-6 and TRBJ2-3, the complete variable domain is GAGVSQSPRYKVTKRGQDVALRCDPISGHVSLYWYRQALGQGPEFLTYFNYEAQQDKSGLPNDRFSAERPEGSISTLTIQRTEQRDSAMYRCASSSGTSLTDTQYFGPGTRLTVL.

The CDR3 here is CSATKKGRPYEQYF. The CDR3 DNA follows: TGCAGTGCTACCAAAAAGGGTCGCCCCTACGAGCAGTACTTC. J is TRBJ2-7 and V is TRBV20-1; D call uncertain. The CDR3 has 14 amino acids. V gave up 4 bases and J gave up 2 bases, with 15 bases separating them. Germline-derived CDR1 and CDR2 are DFQATT and SNEGSKA (reference sequence).

This clonotype was observed a handful of times. The rearrangement joins TRBV18 to TRBJ1-2; 7 bases are shared with TRBD1. The CDR3 spans 15 residues. CDR1 is KGHSH, CDR2 LQKENI, per germline. With 4 bases clipped from V and 6 bases from J, the junction kept 11 bases outside the gene matches. DNA for the CDR3: TGTGCCAGCTCACGGGATTATAGAGGGGGCGATGGCTACACCTTC. Translated: CASSRDYRGGDGYTF. The complete variable domain, with remaining parts taken from reference TRBV18 and TRBJ1-2, reads NAGVMQNPRHLVRRRGQEARLRCSPMKGHSHVYWYRQLPEEGLKFMVYLQKENIIDESGMPKERFSAEFPKEGPSILRIQQVVRGDSAAYFCASSRDYRGGDGYTFGSGTRLTVV.

This chain uses TRBV27 with TRBJ2-7, with D possibly being TRBD1 or TRBD2 (5 bases each). V was cut by 3 bases and J by 1 base, with 16 bases left in between. CDR1 and CDR2 from the germline V gene are MNHEY and SMNVEV (reference sequence). The CDR3 sequence is 16 residues long. CDR3 protein: CASSFLGAGPSYEQYF. The CDR3 region has the DNA TGTGCCAGCAGTTTCCTCGGGGCAGGGCCGTCCTACGAGCAGTACTTC.

This clonotype was counted a few times. The gene calls are TRBV20-1 and TRBJ2-7; possibly TRBD2 for D (6 bases). V gave up 7 bases and J gave up 3 bases, with 13 bases separating them. Germline-derived CDR1 and CDR2 are DFQATT and SNEGSKA (reference sequence). This CDR3 has 12 residues. The CDR3 DNA reads TGCAGTGTCCACCGGAGGGACTACGAGCAGTACTTC. Translated, it gives CSVHRRDYEQYF.

This chain links TRBV9 with TRBJ2-3; D is perhaps TRBD2 (5 bases). With 0 bases removed from V and 3 bases from J, the gap between germline ends came to 5 bases. CDR1 is SGDLS and CDR2 is YYNGEE in the germline V gene. The length of the CDR3 is 13 residues. In DNA, the CDR3 is TGTGCCAGCAGCGTAGGGGAGACAGATACGCAGTATTTT. It codes for CASSVGETDTQYF.

The chain recombines TRBV20-1 with TRBJ1-5; 8 bases match TRBD1. This CDR3 has 15 residues. The germline V gene encodes CDR1 DFQATT and CDR2 SNEGSKA (reference sequence). CDR3 sequence reads: CNVTTTGAGNQPQHF. The CDR3 nucleotides are TGCAATGTCACGACGACAGGGGCAGGCAATCAGCCCCAGCATTTT.

The chain combines TRBV5-5 with TRBJ1-1, with D unclear. Trimming shortened V by 0 bases and J by 1 base, and 7 bases separated the two germline ends. Germline V gives CDR1 SGHKS, CDR2 YYEKEE (reference sequence). The CDR3 runs 14 residues. The CDR3 spells CASSLVKENTEAFF. In DNA, the CDR3 is TGTGCCAGCAGCTTGGTGAAGGAGAACACTGAAGCTTTCTTT. The whole variable domain, remainder taken from reference TRBV5-5 and TRBJ1-1, is DAGVTQSPTHLIKTRGQQVTLRCSPISGHKSVSWYQQVLGQGPQFIFQYYEKEERGRGNFPDRFSARQFPNYSSELNVNALLLGDSALYLCASSLVKENTEAFFGQGTRLTVV.

V is TRBV9 and J is TRBJ1-4; D not certain. The V gene's germline CDR1 is SGDLS and CDR2 YYNGEE. V lost 4 bases and J 5 bases, leaving 9 bases between the germline ends. This CDR3 comprises 13 residues. The CDR3 DNA reads as TGTGCCAGCAGCACGACCGCCAATGAAAAACTGTTTTTT. This codes for CASSTTANEKLFF.

The rearrangement joins TRBV27 to TRBJ2-7; 7 bases map to TRBD1. The V segment lost 6 bases and the J segment 6 bases; nucleotides outside the gene matches: 5. Germline V gives CDR1 MNHEY, CDR2 SMNVEV (reference sequence). The CDR3 covers 12 residues. CDR3 residues: CASREQGSEQYF. DNA of the CDR3: TGTGCCAGCAGGGAACAGGGGAGCGAGCAGTACTTC.

The chain is built from TRBV12-3 or TRBV12-4 and TRBJ2-3; a possible D gene is TRBD2 (6 bases). This CDR3 comprises 14 residues. V lost 7 bases to trimming and J lost 0 bases, with 11 bases between them. In nucleotides, the CDR3 is TGTGCCAGCATGGTGCGGGGAAGCACAGATACGCAGTATTTT. It is translated as CASMVRGSTDTQYF.

This clonotype was counted between two and nine times. V and J are TRBV12-3 or TRBV12-4 and TRBJ2-1; the match to TRBD2 covers 7 bases. The V gene end was trimmed by 9 bases and the J gene end by 0 bases; junction bases not matched to a gene: 8. The CDR3 is 15 amino acids. The CDR3 DNA follows: TGTGCCAGTGGTGGCGGGAGCACCTCCTACAATGAGCAGTTCTTC. Its translation is CASGGGSTSYNEQFF.

This clonotype was seen a handful of times. A much larger clone lies one base from this, so it may be a read error. V gene TRBV29-1 combines with J gene TRBJ1-1, with unresolved D. Germline CDR1 SQVTM, CDR2 ANQGSEA. The CDR3 loop spans 12 amino acids. V lost 0 bases and J lost 1, with 3 bases in between. The CDR3 here is CSVEEGNTEAFF. The CDR3 DNA reads TGCAGCGTTGAAGAGGGGAACACTGAAGCTTTCTTT.

In its sample, this clonotype was seen a few times. The V gene is TRBV20-1, the J gene TRBJ2-4; 7 bases map to TRBD2. Germline V CDR1 and CDR2: DFQATT, SNEGSKA (reference sequence). The length of the CDR3 is 14 residues. The V gene end was trimmed by 3 bases and the J gene end by 0 bases; junction bases not matched to a gene: 2. The CDR3 sequence is CSARGGEAKNIQYF. In DNA, the CDR3 is TGCAGTGCTAGGGGGGGGGAAGCCAAAAACATTCAGTACTTC.

This clonotype was seen a few times. The chain carries TRBV6-1 and TRBJ1-3; D may be TRBD1 (6 bases). Germline CDR1 and CDR2: MNHNS and SASEGT. The CDR3 is made up of 16 amino acids. Trimming took 5 bases from V and 0 from J, leaving 14 bases between them. The CDR3 nucleotides are TGTGCCAGCAGTCCTCGGACAGTCAACTCTGGAAACACCATATATTTT. It yields the protein CASSPRTVNSGNTIYF.

V is TRBV15 and J is TRBJ2-5, with D unclear. Trimming pared 0 bases from V and 5 bases from J, leaving 7 bases between. The CDR3 consists of 13 residues. Germline loops: CDR1 LNHNV, CDR2 YYDKDF (reference sequence). CDR3 DNA: TGTGCCACCAGCAGAGATCTGTGGGAGACCCAGTACTTC. This translates into CATSRDLWETQYF.

The rearrangement links TRBV7-2 to TRBJ2-2, with D perhaps TRBD2 (6 bases). The length of the CDR3 is 16 residues. Germline assignment: CDR1 SGHTA and CDR2 FQGNSA. The V gene lost 4 bases and the J gene lost 1 base, with 13 bases spanning the gap. CDR3 in amino acids: CASSSLGSGNTGELFF. The CDR3 nucleotides are TGTGCCAGCAGCTCCCTGGGTAGCGGGAACACCGGGGAGCTGTTTTTT.

The chain employs TRBV5-1 and TRBJ2-3; 9 bases map to TRBD1. The V and J ends lost 4 bases and 4 bases, in that order; junction bases with no gene match: 10. There are 16 residues in the CDR3. Looked up from germline, CDR1 is SGHRS and CDR2 is YFSETQ. CDR3 in amino acids: CASSLRSGTGPDTQYF. The CDR3 DNA is TGCGCCAGCAGCCTCCGATCGGGGACAGGGCCAGATACGCAGTATTTT.

This chain connects TRBV18 to TRBJ2-1; D might be TRBD1 (6 bases). Per the germline V gene, CDR1 is KGHSH and CDR2 is LQKENI. V was clipped by 6 bases and J by 10 bases, with 16 bases between them. This CDR3 has 13 residues. In DNA form, the CDR3 reads TGTGCCAGCTCCAAGACAGGAACCCGAGAGCAGTTCTTC. This sequence encodes CASSKTGTREQFF.

This chain links TRBV12-3 or TRBV12-4 with TRBJ2-3; the D is unclear. The CDR3 has 12 amino acids. V gave up 6 bases and J gave up 3 bases, with 7 bases separating them. The CDR3 bases are TGTGCCAGCAGAGTCATGACAGATACGCAGTATTTT. The encoded protein is CASRVMTDTQYF.